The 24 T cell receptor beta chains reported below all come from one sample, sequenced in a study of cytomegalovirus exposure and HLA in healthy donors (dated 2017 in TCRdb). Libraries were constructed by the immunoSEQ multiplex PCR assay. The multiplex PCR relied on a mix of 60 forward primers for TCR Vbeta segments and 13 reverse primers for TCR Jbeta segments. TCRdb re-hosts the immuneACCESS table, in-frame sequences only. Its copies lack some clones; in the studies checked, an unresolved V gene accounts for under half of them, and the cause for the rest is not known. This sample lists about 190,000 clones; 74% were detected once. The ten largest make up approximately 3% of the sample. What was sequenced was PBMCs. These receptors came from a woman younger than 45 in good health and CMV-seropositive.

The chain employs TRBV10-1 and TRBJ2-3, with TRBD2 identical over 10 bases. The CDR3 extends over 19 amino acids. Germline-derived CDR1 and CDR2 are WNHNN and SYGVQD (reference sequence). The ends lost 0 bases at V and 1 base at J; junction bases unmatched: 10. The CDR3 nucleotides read TGCGCCAGCAGTGAGTCGACAGCGGGAGGGTGGTCGGGCACAGATACGCAGTATTTT. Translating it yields CASSESTAGGWSGTDTQYF.

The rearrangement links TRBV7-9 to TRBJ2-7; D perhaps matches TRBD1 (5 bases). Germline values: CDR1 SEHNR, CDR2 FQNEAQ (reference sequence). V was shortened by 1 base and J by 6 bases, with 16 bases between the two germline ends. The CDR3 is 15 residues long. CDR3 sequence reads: CASSLGQTLGTEQYF. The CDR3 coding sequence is TGTGCCAGCAGCTTAGGACAGACCCTAGGTACCGAGCAGTACTTC. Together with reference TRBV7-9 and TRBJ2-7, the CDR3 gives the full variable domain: DTGVSQNPRHKITKRGQNVTFRCDPISEHNRLYWYRQTLGQGPEFLTYFQNEAQLEKSRLLSDRFSAERPKGSFSTLEIQRTEQGDSAMYLCASSLGQTLGTEQYFGPGTRLTVT.

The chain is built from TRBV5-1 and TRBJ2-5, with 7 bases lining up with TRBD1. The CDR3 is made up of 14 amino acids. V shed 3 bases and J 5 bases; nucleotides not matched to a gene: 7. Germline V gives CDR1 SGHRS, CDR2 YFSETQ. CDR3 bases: TGCGCCAGCAGCTGGAAGGGGGCCCAGGAGACCCAGTACTTC. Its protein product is CASSWKGAQETQYF. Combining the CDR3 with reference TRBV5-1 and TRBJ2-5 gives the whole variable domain KAGVTQTPRYLIKTRGQQVTLSCSPISGHRSVSWYQQTPGQGLQFLFEYFSETQRNKGNFPGRFSGRQFSNSRSEMNVSTLELGDSALYLCASSWKGAQETQYFGPGTRLLVL.

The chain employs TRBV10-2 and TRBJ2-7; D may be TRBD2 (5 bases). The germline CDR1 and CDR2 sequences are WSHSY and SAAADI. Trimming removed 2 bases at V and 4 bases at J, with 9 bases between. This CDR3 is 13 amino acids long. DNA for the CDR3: TGCGCCAGCAGTGAGCAACTAGGGTACGAGCAGTACTTC. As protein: CASSEQLGYEQYF.

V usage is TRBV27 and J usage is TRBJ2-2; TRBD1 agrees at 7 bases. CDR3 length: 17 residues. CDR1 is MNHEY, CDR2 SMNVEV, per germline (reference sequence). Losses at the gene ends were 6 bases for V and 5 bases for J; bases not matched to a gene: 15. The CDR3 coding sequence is TGTGCCAGCAGAGCCTTCTTGAGACAGGGTAGAACCGGGGAGCTGTTTTTT. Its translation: CASRAFLRQGRTGELFF.

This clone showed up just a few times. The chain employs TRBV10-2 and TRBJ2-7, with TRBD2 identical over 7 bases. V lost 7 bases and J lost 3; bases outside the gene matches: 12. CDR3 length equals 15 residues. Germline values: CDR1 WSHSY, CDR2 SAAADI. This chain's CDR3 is CASTDVRLAVYEQYF. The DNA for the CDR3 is TGCGCCAGCACCGACGTTCGGCTAGCGGTCTACGAGCAGTACTTC.

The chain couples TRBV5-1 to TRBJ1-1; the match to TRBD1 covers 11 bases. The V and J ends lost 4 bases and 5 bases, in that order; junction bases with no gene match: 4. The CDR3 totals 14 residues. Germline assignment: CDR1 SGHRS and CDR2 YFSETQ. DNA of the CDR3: TGCGCCAGCAGCAAGGACAGGGGGCGGACTGAAGCTTTCTTT. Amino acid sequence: CASSKDRGRTEAFF.

The chain's CDR3 is CASYAALSWYNEQFF. The CDR3 nucleotides read TGTGCCAGTTATGCGGCGTTAAGTTGGTACAATGAGCAGTTCTTC. The chain combines TRBV6-1 with TRBJ2-1, with D unresolved. The V end was cut by 9 bases, the J end by 4 bases, with 19 bases between. In germline, CDR1 is MNHNS, CDR2 SASEGT. The CDR3 runs to 15 residues.

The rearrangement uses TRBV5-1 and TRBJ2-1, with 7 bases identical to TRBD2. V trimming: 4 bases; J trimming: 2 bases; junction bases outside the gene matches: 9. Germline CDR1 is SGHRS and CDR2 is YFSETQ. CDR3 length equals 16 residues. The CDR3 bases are TGCGCCAGCAGCCTGGTTGGGGGGAGGGCCTACAATGAGCAGTTCTTC. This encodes CASSLVGGRAYNEQFF. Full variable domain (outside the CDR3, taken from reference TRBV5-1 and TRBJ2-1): KAGVTQTPRYLIKTRGQQVTLSCSPISGHRSVSWYQQTPGQGLQFLFEYFSETQRNKGNFPGRFSGRQFSNSRSEMNVSTLELGDSALYLCASSLVGGRAYNEQFFGPGTRLTVL.

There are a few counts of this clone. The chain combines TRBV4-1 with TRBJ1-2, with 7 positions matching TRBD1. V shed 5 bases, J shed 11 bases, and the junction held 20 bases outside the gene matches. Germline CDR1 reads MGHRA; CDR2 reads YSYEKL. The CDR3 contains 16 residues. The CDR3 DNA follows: TGCGCCAGCAGCTTAACTGGCCAACAGGGGACGTGCAGGTACACCTTC. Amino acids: CASSLTGQQGTCRYTF.

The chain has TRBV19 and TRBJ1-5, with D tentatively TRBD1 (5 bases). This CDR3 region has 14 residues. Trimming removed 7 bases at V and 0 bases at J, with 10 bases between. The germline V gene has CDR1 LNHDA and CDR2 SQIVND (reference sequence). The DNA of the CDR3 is TGTGCCAGTACCCCAGGGTTTAGCAATCAGCCCCAGCATTTT. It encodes CASTPGFSNQPQHF. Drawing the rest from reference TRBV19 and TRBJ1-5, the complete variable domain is DGGITQSPKYLFRKEGQNVTLSCEQNLNHDAMYWYRQDPGQGLRLIYYSQIVNDFQKGDIAEGYSVSREKKESFPLTVTSAQKNPTAFYLCASTPGFSNQPQHFGDGTRLSIL.

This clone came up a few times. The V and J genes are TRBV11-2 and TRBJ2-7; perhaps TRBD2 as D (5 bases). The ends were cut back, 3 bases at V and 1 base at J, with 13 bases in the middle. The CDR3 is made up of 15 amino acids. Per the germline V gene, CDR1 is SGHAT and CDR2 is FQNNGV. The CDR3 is CASSLAIRGSYEQYF. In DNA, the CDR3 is TGTGCCAGCAGCTTGGCGATCCGGGGTTCCTACGAGCAGTACTTC.

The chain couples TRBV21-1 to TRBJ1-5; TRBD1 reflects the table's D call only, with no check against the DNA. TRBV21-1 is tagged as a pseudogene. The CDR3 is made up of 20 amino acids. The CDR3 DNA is TGTGCCAGCAGCCATGAGACCCGGGACAGGGGGCAAAGTCGCAATCAGCCCCAGCATTTT. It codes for CASSHETRDRGQSRNQPQHF.

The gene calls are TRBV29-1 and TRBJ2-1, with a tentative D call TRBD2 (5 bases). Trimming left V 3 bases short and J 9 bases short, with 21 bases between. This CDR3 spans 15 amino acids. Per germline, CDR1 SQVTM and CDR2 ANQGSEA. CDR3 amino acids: CSVEEPLIAFGEQFF. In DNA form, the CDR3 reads TGCAGCGTTGAGGAGCCACTTATAGCGTTTGGTGAGCAGTTCTTC.

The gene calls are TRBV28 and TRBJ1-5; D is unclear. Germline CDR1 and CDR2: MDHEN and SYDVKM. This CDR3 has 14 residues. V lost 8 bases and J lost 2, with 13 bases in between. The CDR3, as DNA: TGTGCCAGCGCGGAGTTCGGGGGCAATCAGCCCCAGCATTTT. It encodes CASAEFGGNQPQHF. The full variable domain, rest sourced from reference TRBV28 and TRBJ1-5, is DVKVTQSSRYLVKRTGEKVFLECVQDMDHENMFWYRQDPGLGLRLIYFSYDVKMKEKGDIPEGYSVSREKKERFSLILESASTNQTSMYLCASAEFGGNQPQHFGDGTRLSIL.

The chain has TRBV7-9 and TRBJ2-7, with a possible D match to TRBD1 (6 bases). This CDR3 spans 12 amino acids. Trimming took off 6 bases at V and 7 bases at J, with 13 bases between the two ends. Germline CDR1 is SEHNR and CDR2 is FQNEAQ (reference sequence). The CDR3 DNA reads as TGTGCCAGCAGTTCGACAGGCCGGGAGCAGTACTTC. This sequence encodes CASSSTGREQYF.

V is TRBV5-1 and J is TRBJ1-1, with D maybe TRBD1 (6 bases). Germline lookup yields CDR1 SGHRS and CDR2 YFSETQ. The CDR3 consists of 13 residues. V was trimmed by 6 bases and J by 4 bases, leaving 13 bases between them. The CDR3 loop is CASTGRGGTEAFF. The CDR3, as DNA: TGCGCCAGCACTGGGAGAGGGGGCACTGAAGCTTTCTTT.

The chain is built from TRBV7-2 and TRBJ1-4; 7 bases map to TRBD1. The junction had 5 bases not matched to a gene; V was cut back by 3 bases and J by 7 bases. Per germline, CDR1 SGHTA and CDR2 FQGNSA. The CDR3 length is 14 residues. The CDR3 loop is CASSLYRGGEKLFF. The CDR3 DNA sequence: TGTGCCAGCAGCTTGTACAGGGGTGGTGAAAAACTGTTTTTT. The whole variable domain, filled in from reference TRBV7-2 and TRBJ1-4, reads GAGVSQSPSNKVTEKGKDVELRCDPISGHTALYWYRQSLGQGLEFLIYFQGNSAPDKSGLPSDRFSAERTGGSVSTLTIQRTQQEDSAVYLCASSLYRGGEKLFFGSGTQLSVL.

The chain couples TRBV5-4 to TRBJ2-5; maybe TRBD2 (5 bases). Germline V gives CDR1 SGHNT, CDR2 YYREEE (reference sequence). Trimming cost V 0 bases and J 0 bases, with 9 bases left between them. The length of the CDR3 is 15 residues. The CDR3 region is CASSLGETYQETQYF. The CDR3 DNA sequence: TGTGCCAGCAGCTTGGGGGAGACATACCAAGAGACCCAGTACTTC. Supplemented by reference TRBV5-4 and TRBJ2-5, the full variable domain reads ETGVTQSPTHLIKTRGQQVTLRCSSQSGHNTVSWYQQALGQGPQFIFQYYREEENGRGNFPPRFSGLQFPNYSSELNVNALELDDSALYLCASSLGETYQETQYFGPGTRLLVL.

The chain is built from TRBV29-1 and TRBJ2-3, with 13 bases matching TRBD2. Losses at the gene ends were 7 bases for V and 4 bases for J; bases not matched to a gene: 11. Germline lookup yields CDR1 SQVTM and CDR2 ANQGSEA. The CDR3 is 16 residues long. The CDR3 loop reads CSAGGKTSGRPDTQYF. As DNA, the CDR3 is TGCAGCGCTGGGGGAAAGACTAGCGGGAGGCCAGATACGCAGTATTTT.

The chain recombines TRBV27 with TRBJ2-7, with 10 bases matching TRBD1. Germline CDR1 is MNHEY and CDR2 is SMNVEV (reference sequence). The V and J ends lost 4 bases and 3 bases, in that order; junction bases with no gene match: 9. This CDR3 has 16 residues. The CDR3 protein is CASSYRAGTGVYEQYF. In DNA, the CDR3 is TGTGCCAGCAGTTACCGCGCGGGGACAGGGGTCTACGAGCAGTACTTC.

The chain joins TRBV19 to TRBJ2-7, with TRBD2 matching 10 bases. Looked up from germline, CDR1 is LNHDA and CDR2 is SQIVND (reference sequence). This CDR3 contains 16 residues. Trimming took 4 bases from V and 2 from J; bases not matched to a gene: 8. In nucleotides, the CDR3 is TGTGCCAGTAGTAGGGTGACTAGCGGGCCTACCTACGAGCAGTACTTC. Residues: CASSRVTSGPTYEQYF.

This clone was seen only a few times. The CDR3 loop is CASSHLDRAYEQYF. In DNA, the CDR3 is TGTGCCAGCAGCCACCTGGACAGGGCCTACGAGCAGTACTTC. The chain joins TRBV11-2 to TRBJ2-7; 8 bases align to TRBD1. CDR3 length: 14 residues. Germline-derived CDR1 and CDR2 are SGHAT and FQNNGV. V gave up 5 bases and J gave up 2 bases; unmatched junction bases: 5.

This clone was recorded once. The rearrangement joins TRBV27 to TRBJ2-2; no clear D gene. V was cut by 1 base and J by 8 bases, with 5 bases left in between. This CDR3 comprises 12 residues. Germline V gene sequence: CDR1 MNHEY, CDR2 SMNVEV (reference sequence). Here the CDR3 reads CASSLFSGELFF. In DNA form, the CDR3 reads TGTGCCAGCAGTTTATTTTCGGGGGAGCTGTTTTTT.